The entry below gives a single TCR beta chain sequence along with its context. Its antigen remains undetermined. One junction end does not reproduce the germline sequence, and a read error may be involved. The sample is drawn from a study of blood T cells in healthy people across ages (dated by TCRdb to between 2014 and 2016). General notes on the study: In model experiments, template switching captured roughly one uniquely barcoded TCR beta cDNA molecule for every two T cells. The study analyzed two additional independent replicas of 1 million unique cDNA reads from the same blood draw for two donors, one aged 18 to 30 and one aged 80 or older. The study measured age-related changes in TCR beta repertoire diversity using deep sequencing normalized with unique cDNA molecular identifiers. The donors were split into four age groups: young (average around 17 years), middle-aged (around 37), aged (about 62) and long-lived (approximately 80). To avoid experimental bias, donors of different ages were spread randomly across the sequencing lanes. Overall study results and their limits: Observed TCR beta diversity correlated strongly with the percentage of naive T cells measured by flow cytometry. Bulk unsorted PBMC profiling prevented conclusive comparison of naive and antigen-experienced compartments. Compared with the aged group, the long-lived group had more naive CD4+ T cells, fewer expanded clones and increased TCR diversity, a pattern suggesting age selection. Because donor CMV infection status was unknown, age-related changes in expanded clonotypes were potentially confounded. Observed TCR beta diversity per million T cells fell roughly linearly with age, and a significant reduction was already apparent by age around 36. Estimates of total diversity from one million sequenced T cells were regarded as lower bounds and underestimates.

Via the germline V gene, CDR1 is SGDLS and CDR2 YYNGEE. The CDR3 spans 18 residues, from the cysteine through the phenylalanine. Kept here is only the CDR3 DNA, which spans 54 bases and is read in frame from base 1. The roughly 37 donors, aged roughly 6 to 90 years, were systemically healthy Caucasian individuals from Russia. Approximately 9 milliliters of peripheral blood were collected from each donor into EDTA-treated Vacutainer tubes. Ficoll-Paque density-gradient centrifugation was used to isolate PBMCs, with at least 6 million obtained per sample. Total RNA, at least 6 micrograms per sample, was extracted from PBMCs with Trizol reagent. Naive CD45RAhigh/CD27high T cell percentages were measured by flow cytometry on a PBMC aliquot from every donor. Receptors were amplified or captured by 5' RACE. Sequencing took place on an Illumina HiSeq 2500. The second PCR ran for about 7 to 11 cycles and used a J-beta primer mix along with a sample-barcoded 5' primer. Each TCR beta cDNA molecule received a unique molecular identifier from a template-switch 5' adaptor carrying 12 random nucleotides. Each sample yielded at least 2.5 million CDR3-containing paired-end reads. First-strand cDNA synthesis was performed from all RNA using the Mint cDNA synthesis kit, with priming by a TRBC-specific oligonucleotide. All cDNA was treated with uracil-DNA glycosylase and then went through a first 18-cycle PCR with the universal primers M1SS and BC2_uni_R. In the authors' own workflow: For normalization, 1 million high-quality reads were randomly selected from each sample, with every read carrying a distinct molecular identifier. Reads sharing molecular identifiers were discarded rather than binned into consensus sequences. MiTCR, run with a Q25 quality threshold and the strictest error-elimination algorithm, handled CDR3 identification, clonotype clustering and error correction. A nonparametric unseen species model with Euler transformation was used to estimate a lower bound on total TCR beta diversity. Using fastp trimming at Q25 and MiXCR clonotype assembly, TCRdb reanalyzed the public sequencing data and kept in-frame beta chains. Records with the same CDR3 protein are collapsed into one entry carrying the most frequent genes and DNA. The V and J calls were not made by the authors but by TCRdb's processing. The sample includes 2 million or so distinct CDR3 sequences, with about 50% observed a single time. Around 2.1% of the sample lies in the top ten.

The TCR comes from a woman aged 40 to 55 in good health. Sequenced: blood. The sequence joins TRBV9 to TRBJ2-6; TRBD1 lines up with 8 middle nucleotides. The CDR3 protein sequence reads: CASSVSVSGGSEANVLTF. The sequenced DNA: TGTGCCAGCAGCGTATCTGTCTCAGGGGGCTCTGAGGCCAACGTCCTGACTTTC. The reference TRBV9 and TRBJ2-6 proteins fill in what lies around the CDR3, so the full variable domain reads DSGVTQTPKHLITATGQRVTLRCSPRSGDLSVYWYQQSLDQGLQFLIQYYNGEERAKGNILERFSAQQFPDLHSELNLSSLELGDSALYFCASSVSVSGGSEANVLTFGAGSRLTVL.